This T cell receptor beta chain is from a study of OX40 agonist ivuxolimab in advanced cancers. Study-level information: In this trial design, patients received ivuxolimab intravenously at 0.01 to 10 mg/kg every 2 weeks. The eligibility criteria allowed prior anti-PD-1, anti-PD-L1 or anti-CTLA-4 therapy, and 40% had some. Findings and limits, study-wide: Dose levels from 0.1 to 3.0 mg/kg saw CD4+ and CD8+ blood T cells expand clonally by week 6.

With regard to this clone: The antigen is not known.

The V end was cut by 3 bases, the J end by 3 bases, with 2 bases between. CDR3 length: 11 residues. Germline-derived CDR1 and CDR2 are SGHAT and FQNNGV. The protocol was immunoSEQ multiplex PCR, while the TCRdb copy is restricted to in-frame clones and leaves out a portion. The sample contains about 83,000 clones, roughly 87% of which appear only once. This chain connects TRBV11-2 to TRBJ1-1; D not certain. This clonotype was sampled from an adult with an advanced solid tumor such as melanoma, head and neck, liver or kidney cancer. The sequenced sample was CD4+ or CD8+ T cells sorted from blood, obtained in a trial of the OX40 agonist ivuxolimab. For the CDR3, the DNA is TGTGCCAGCAGCTTGTACACTGAAGCTTTCTTT. As protein: CASSLYTEAFF.